These 3 T cell receptor beta chains share one sample of origin, sequenced in a study of shared clonotypes between healthy human individuals. Sequencing used immunoSEQ multiplex PCR; TCRdb keeps in-frame clones, though not all of them. The sample contains hundreds of thousands of clones, about 74% of which appear only once. The source material was memory CD4+ T cells sorted from blood. Regarding subset: CD45RA-negative fraction. The source is a woman in her 30s in good health.

There are a few counts of this clone. The chain joins TRBV9 to TRBJ1-2; 8 bases are a match to TRBD1. CDR3 length: 15 residues. The J segment lost 0 bases and the V segment lost 3 bases, leaving 4 bases of the junction unmatched. Germline lookup yields CDR1 SGDLS and CDR2 YYNGEE. CDR3 sequence (DNA): TGTGCCAGCAGCGCAGGACAGGGCCCTAACTATGGCTACACCTTC. It yields the protein CASSAGQGPNYGYTF.

The chain is built from TRBV11-3 and TRBJ2-3, with 10 bases that match TRBD2. The CDR3 is 16 amino acids. J was trimmed by 4 bases and V by 2 bases; bases with no gene match: 6. Germline assignment: CDR1 SGHNT and CDR2 YENEEA. The CDR3 loop reads CASSLWLAGVADTQYF. The CDR3 nucleotides are TGTGCCAGCAGCTTATGGCTAGCGGGAGTTGCAGATACGCAGTATTTT. The full variable domain, with the rest looked up from reference TRBV11-3 and TRBJ2-3, is EAGVVQSPRYKIIEKKQPVAFWCNPISGHNTLYWYLQNLGQGPELLIRYENEEAVDDSQLPKDRFSAERLKGVDSTLKIQPAELGDSAVYLCASSLWLAGVADTQYFGPGTRLTVL.

Details on this clone: Being one base from a much bigger clone, this may be a read error. Other DNA variants within this sample encode the same CDR3. V is TRBV5-1 and J is TRBJ2-3; D gene uncertain. Between the trimmed V and J ends, which lost 3 bases and 0 bases, there was a span of 2 bases. CDR3 length: 12 residues. Germline CDR1 and CDR2: SGHRS and YFSETQ. CDR3 nucleotide sequence: TGCGCCAGCAGCTCAAGCACAGATACGCAGTATTTT. Residues: CASSSSTDTQYF.